The 22 T cell receptor beta chains reported below all come from one sample, sequenced in a study of PD-L1 blockade in urothelial cancer. The data were produced by immunoSEQ multiplex PCR, yet TCRdb's version contains in-frame clones alone and is incomplete. Of about 120,000 clones listed, under 95% are singletons. Documented time point: peripheral blood 6 weeks after treatment start. The sequencing here drew on PBMCs, taken around atezolizumab (anti-PD-L1) treatment. The receptor set was obtained from a man in his 60s with urothelial cancer.

The rearrangement joins TRBV7-8 to TRBJ1-3; D is uncertain. Trimming pared 6 bases from V and 0 bases from J, leaving 12 bases between. Germline values: CDR1 SGHVS, CDR2 FQNEAQ. CDR3 length equals 15 residues. Here the CDR3 reads CASRVGRDSGNTIYF. The CDR3 bases are TGTGCCAGCAGGGTAGGACGGGACTCTGGAAACACCATATATTTT.

The chain's CDR3 is CASRRAGVFTDTQYF. Here the CDR3 DNA reads TGTGCCAGCAGGCGAGCGGGGGTATTCACAGATACGCAGTATTTT. V and J are TRBV5-6 and TRBJ2-3, with 8 bases that match TRBD2. With V trimmed by 5 bases and J by 2 bases, 7 bases remained unmatched. The germline V gene has CDR1 SGHDT and CDR2 YYEEEE. This CDR3 has 15 amino acids.

This clone is a singleton in its sample. This sequence joins TRBV4-1 and TRBJ1-4; possible D gene TRBD1, 6 bases. CDR3 size: 16 residues. V shed 3 bases and J shed 4 bases, with 15 bases lying between them. CDR1 is MGHRA, CDR2 YSYEKL, per germline. The chain's CDR3 is CASSQVSDRHNEKLFF. In nucleotides, the CDR3 is TGCGCCAGCAGCCAGGTTTCAGACAGGCATAATGAAAAACTGTTTTTT.

This clone was counted once. J is TRBJ2-3 and V is TRBV5-1; perhaps TRBD1 as D (6 bases). Trimming pared 4 bases from V and 2 bases from J, leaving 11 bases between. The length of the CDR3 is 14 residues. Germline CDR1 reads SGHRS; CDR2 reads YFSETQ. CDR3 sequence (DNA): TGCGCCAGCAGCGTGGGGGCCTCCACAGATACGCAGTATTTT. Protein product: CASSVGASTDTQYF.

The rearrangement joins TRBV15 to TRBJ1-5, with D unclear. The CDR3 contains 12 residues. Germline V gene data show CDR1 as LNHNV and CDR2 as YYDKDF (reference sequence). The V end was cut by 5 bases, the J end by 3 bases, with 5 bases between. Here the CDR3 reads CATSGNNQPQHF. For the CDR3, the DNA is TGTGCCACCAGCGGCAACAATCAGCCCCAGCATTTT.

The V call is TRBV10-2, the J call TRBJ1-2; D is unresolved. The CDR3 extends over 12 amino acids. Per germline, CDR1 WSHSY and CDR2 SAAADI. Deletions cut 6 bases from V and 3 bases from J, with 8 bases between. This CDR3 reads CASSAGDYGYTF. DNA of the CDR3: TGCGCCAGCAGCGCAGGTGACTATGGCTACACCTTC.

In this sample, this clone turned up once. V gene TRBV10-3 combines with J gene TRBJ1-1, with 10 bases aligning to TRBD1. The CDR3 is made up of 16 amino acids. Losses at the gene ends were 3 bases for V and 8 bases for J; bases not matched to a gene: 12. Germline loops: CDR1 ENHRY, CDR2 SYGVKD. The chain's CDR3 is CAISDHQTGGEAEAFF. The CDR3 DNA sequence: TGTGCCATCAGTGACCACCAGACAGGGGGCGAGGCGGAAGCTTTCTTT.

The chain links TRBV10-1 to TRBJ2-1; the D is unclear. V was trimmed by 6 bases and J by 12 bases, leaving 15 bases between them. The length of the CDR3 is 12 residues. Germline V gives CDR1 WNHNN, CDR2 SYGVQD (reference sequence). In DNA form, the CDR3 reads TGCGCCAGCAGCGCGAATCTAGAGGCGCAGTTCTTC. This sequence encodes CASSANLEAQFF.

The rearrangement joins TRBV19 to TRBJ1-5; a weak D match, TRBD1 (6 bases). This CDR3 has 14 residues. The V gene lost 6 bases and the J gene lost 3 bases, with 12 bases spanning the gap. Germline assignment: CDR1 LNHDA and CDR2 SQIVND (reference sequence). DNA for the CDR3: TGTGCCAGTAGAGTCCACAGGGTCAATCAGCCCCAGCATTTT. Its protein product is CASRVHRVNQPQHF.

CDR3: CASSGWTVRWTIYF. The CDR3 DNA sequence: TGTGCCAGCAGTGGGTGGACAGTCCGCTGGACCATATATTTT. V gene TRBV28 combines with J gene TRBJ1-3, with D possibly being TRBD1 (6 bases). This CDR3 has 14 residues. Germline CDR1 is MDHEN and CDR2 is SYDVKM. V was clipped by 5 bases and J by 10 bases, with 18 bases between them.

The chain couples TRBV19 to TRBJ2-7, with 10 bases matching TRBD1. The CDR3 length is 13 residues. The ends lost 10 bases at V and 4 bases at J; junction bases unmatched: 7. Germline assignment: CDR1 LNHDA and CDR2 SQIVND (reference sequence). CDR3 in DNA: TGTGCCACCGGACAGGGGGTCAGATACGAGCAGTACTTC. Residues: CATGQGVRYEQYF. Using reference TRBV19 and TRBJ2-7 for the parts outside the CDR3, the full variable domain is DGGITQSPKYLFRKEGQNVTLSCEQNLNHDAMYWYRQDPGQGLRLIYYSQIVNDFQKGDIAEGYSVSREKKESFPLTVTSAQKNPTAFYLCATGQGVRYEQYFGPGTRLTVT.

This chain uses TRBV5-4 with TRBJ2-7; D unclear. Trimming pared 1 base from V and 6 bases from J, leaving 8 bases between. The CDR3 consists of 12 residues. CDR1 SGHNT and CDR2 YYREEE come from the germline V gene (reference sequence). For the CDR3, the DNA is TGTGCCAGCAGCTTGCCCCAGGTCGAGCAGTACTTC. It codes for CASSLPQVEQYF. Full variable domain (remainder filled in from reference TRBV5-4 and TRBJ2-7): ETGVTQSPTHLIKTRGQQVTLRCSSQSGHNTVSWYQQALGQGPQFIFQYYREEENGRGNFPPRFSGLQFPNYSSELNVNALELDDSALYLCASSLPQVEQYFGPGTRLTVT.

The chain links TRBV7-3 to TRBJ2-1; D is perhaps TRBD2 (6 bases). The CDR3 sequence is 13 residues long. The V and J ends lost 5 bases and 7 bases respectively, with 12 bases between them. Germline values: CDR1 SGHTA, CDR2 FQGTGA. CDR3 in DNA: TGTGCCAGCAGCCCCCTGGAGGGAAATGAGCAGTTCTTC. This translates into CASSPLEGNEQFF.

The rearrangement uses TRBV10-3 and TRBJ1-2; 11 positions agree with TRBD1. Germline values: CDR1 ENHRY, CDR2 SYGVKD. The V segment lost 2 bases and the J segment 4 bases; nucleotides outside the gene matches: 9. The CDR3 runs to 17 residues. CDR3 nucleotide sequence: TGTGCCATCAGTGAGAATACGGACAGGGGGCGCCCCTATGGCTACACCTTC. Protein: CAISENTDRGRPYGYTF.

The gene calls are TRBV5-1 and TRBJ2-5; 9 bases match TRBD1. V shed 4 bases and J 5 bases; nucleotides not matched to a gene: 6. Germline loops: CDR1 SGHRS, CDR2 YFSETQ. The CDR3 extends over 14 amino acids. For the CDR3, the DNA is TGCGCCAGCAGCCCGGGACAGGGACGTGAGACCCAGTACTTC. Its protein is CASSPGQGRETQYF. Combining the CDR3 with reference TRBV5-1 and TRBJ2-5 gives the whole variable domain KAGVTQTPRYLIKTRGQQVTLSCSPISGHRSVSWYQQTPGQGLQFLFEYFSETQRNKGNFPGRFSGRQFSNSRSEMNVSTLELGDSALYLCASSPGQGRETQYFGPGTRLLVL.

This chain joins TRBV12-2 and TRBJ2-4; TRBD2 reflects the table's D call only, with no check against the DNA. TRBV12-2 is designated a pseudogene. The CDR3 is made up of 17 amino acids. The CDR3 here is CASRVKGGAQAKNIQYF. CDR3 bases: TGTGCAAGTCGCGTAAAGGGGGGGGCGCAGGCCAAAAACATTCAGTACTTC.

The V call is TRBV18, the J call TRBJ1-5; 8 bases are shared with TRBD1. The CDR3 totals 16 residues. The germline CDR1 and CDR2 sequences are KGHSH and LQKENI. Losses at the gene ends were 4 bases for V and 1 base for J; bases not matched to a gene: 6. This CDR3 reads CASSRDRGSSNQPQHF. The CDR3 DNA follows: TGTGCCAGCTCACGCGACAGGGGTAGCAGCAATCAGCCCCAGCATTTT.

The rearrangement links TRBV6-1 to TRBJ1-5; TRBD1 might be the D (5 bases). Deletions cut 8 bases from V and 5 bases from J, with 10 bases between. This CDR3 region has 12 residues. The germline gives CDR1 MNHNS, CDR2 SASEGT. CDR3 nucleotide sequence: TGTGCCAGCCTGCAGGGCTATCAGCCCCAGCATTTT. Translating gives CASLQGYQPQHF.

In DNA form, the CDR3 reads TGTGCCAGCAGACGCCGGGACAGGGATGAAAAACTGTTTTTT. Its translation is CASRRRDRDEKLFF. The rearrangement links TRBV28 to TRBJ1-4; 9 positions agree with TRBD1. V was pared by 6 bases and J by 6 bases, with 5 bases of the junction left unmatched. CDR3 length: 14 amino acids. Germline CDR1 is MDHEN and CDR2 is SYDVKM.

The chain uses TRBV10-3 and TRBJ2-1; D perhaps matches TRBD1 (6 bases). Per germline, CDR1 ENHRY and CDR2 SYGVKD. This CDR3 is 12 amino acids long. V lost 6 bases and J lost 7, with 10 bases in between. The CDR3 sequence is CAIRDSDNEQFF. The DNA of the CDR3 is TGTGCCATCAGGGACAGTGATAATGAGCAGTTCTTC.

This clone was seen only a few times. This chain connects TRBV4-3 to TRBJ1-1, with D tentatively TRBD1 (5 bases). Between the trimmed V and J ends, which lost 5 bases and 1 base, there was a span of 8 bases. The CDR3 length is 13 residues. Germline CDR1 and CDR2: LGHNA and YSLEER. The CDR3 nucleotides are TGCGCCAGCAGCAATAGGGGGAACACTGAAGCTTTCTTT. Amino acid sequence: CASSNRGNTEAFF.

The V and J genes are TRBV7-8 and TRBJ2-5, with 8 bases aligning to TRBD1. The V gene end was trimmed by 1 base and the J gene end by 5 bases; junction bases not matched to a gene: 6. The CDR3 contains 15 residues. Germline lookup yields CDR1 SGHVS and CDR2 FQNEAQ. The CDR3 DNA reads as TGTGCCAGCAGCTTAGTGGGCAGGGGGCTTGAGACCCAGTACTTC. This sequence encodes CASSLVGRGLETQYF.